These T cell receptor beta chains were read from a single sample in a study of T cells after yellow fever vaccination. A single record per CDR3 protein comes from TCRdb applying MiXCR to the 5' RACE reads. The table shows some 250,000 distinct CDR3 sequences, with 6.9% occurring only once. Sequenced here: CD4+ T cells sorted from PBMCs, sampled 15 days after the yellow fever booster vaccination. The receptors come from a man between 25 and 39 years old who received the YFV17D yellow fever vaccine. The CDR3 runs from the conserved cysteine through the conserved F or W. The D gene is left open where the match is weak. Only part of the rows carry a size: once, few, many, or a class if the clone is expanded.

j_call clone_size d_call v_call cdr3_length cdr3_aa cdr3_nt
TRBJ2-5 many TRBD1 TRBV10-3 14 CAIAGGQALGTQYF TGTGCCATCGCAGGGGGACAGGCTTTGGGGACCCAGTACTTC
TRBJ2-1 many . TRBV5-1 13 CASSLAGDNEQFF TGCGCCAGCAGCTTGGCGGGAGACAATGAGCAGTTCTTC
TRBJ2-3 many . TRBV20-1 15 CSAREGGQITDTQYF TGCAGTGCTAGAGAGGGGGGACAGATCACAGATACGCAGTATTTT
TRBJ2-2 . TRBD1 TRBV6-2/TRBV6-3 13 CASRTGYTGELFF TGTGCCAGCCGGACAGGATACACCGGGGAGCTGTTTTTT
TRBJ1-2 . . TRBV5-6 14 CASIRRVNYYGYTF TGTGCCAGCATCCGACGAGTGAATTACTATGGCTACACCTTC
TRBJ2-3 . TRBD1 TRBV10-1 18 CASSEDRGTRTSLDTQYF TGCGCCAGCAGTGAGGACAGGGGGACCAGGACTAGTTTAGATACGCAGTATTTT
TRBJ2-1 few . TRBV20-1 13 CSASLAGRHEQFF TGCAGTGCTAGCCTGGCAGGGAGGCATGAGCAGTTCTTC
TRBJ2-1 . . TRBV11-2 14 CASSLRYENNEQFF TGTGCCAGCAGCCTACGGTACGAGAACAATGAGCAGTTCTTC
TRBJ2-5 many . TRBV7-2 14 CASSLAGYQETQYF TGTGCCAGCAGCTTAGCGGGGTACCAAGAGACCCAGTACTTC
TRBJ2-6 . . TRBV5-1 11 CASRETNVLTF TGCGCCAGCAGAGAGACCAACGTCCTGACTTTC
TRBJ2-2 few TRBD1 TRBV9 19 CASSEPRDRGLSNTGELFF TGTGCCAGCAGCGAACCCCGGGACAGGGGTCTTTCGAACACCGGGGAGCTGTTTTTT
TRBJ1-2 many . TRBV6-5 14 CASSYGQRDYGYTF TGTGCCAGCAGTTACGGGCAGAGGGACTATGGCTACACCTTC
TRBJ2-7 . TRBD1 TRBV20-1 13 CSATGASWYEQYF TGCAGTGCCACAGGGGCGTCCTGGTACGAGCAGTACTTC
TRBJ2-7 . TRBD2 TRBV5-1 18 CASSPELSSGLISYEQYF TGCGCCAGCAGCCCGGAGCTTTCTAGCGGGCTCATCTCCTACGAGCAGTACTTC
TRBJ2-7 . . TRBV28 16 CASSITARVQPREQYF TGTGCCAGCAGTATCACCGCCAGGGTTCAGCCTCGAGAGCAGTACTTC
TRBJ2-1 many . TRBV7-9 12 CASSFGEGEQFF TGTGCCAGCAGCTTTGGTGAGGGTGAGCAGTTCTTC
TRBJ2-1 . . TRBV5-1 13 CASSLISGNEQFF TGCGCCAGCAGCCTTATCTCGGGGAATGAGCAGTTCTTC
TRBJ1-5 few . TRBV7-9 13 CARGGVGDQPQHF TGTGCCCGAGGGGGGGTGGGAGATCAGCCCCAGCATTTT
TRBJ2-5 many . TRBV3-1 15 CASSLNHRVEETQYF TGTGCCAGCAGCCTAAATCACAGGGTAGAGGAGACCCAGTACTTC
TRBJ2-1 many . TRBV7-8 17 CASSLVTGLSSYNEQFF TGTGCCAGCAGCTTAGTGACAGGTCTCAGCTCCTACAATGAGCAGTTCTTC
TRBJ2-3 . . TRBV5-6 14 CARSTRLVGGTQYF TGTGCCAGGAGCACCCGGCTGGTAGGCGGTACGCAGTATTTT
TRBJ2-3 . TRBD1 TRBV7-2 13 CASSLGGTYTQYF TGTGCCAGCAGCCTAGGGGGCACATATACGCAGTATTTT
TRBJ1-4 . . TRBV3-1 13 CASSLSVGEKLFF TGTGCCAGCAGCCTCTCGGTTGGGGAAAAACTGTTTTTT
TRBJ2-6 many . TRBV29-1 12 CSVSSGANVLTF TGCAGCGTTTCCTCTGGGGCCAACGTCCTGACTTTC
TRBJ1-1 many TRBD1 TRBV29-1 10 CSARTGQTFF TGCAGCGCACGGACAGGGCAGACTTTCTTT
TRBJ1-1 . . TRBV29-1 14 CSAWGPVGFTEAFF TGCAGCGCATGGGGACCGGTAGGGTTCACTGAAGCTTTCTTT
TRBJ2-1 many . TRBV12-3/TRBV12-4 14 CASSIRTEYNEQFF TGTGCCAGCAGTATAAGGACAGAATACAATGAGCAGTTCTTC
TRBJ2-7 few . TRBV27 15 CASSLSHSGPYEQYF TGTGCCAGCAGTTTATCCCATAGCGGCCCCTACGAGCAGTACTTC
TRBJ2-7 few . TRBV20-1 11 CSARAKREQYF TGCAGTGCTAGAGCTAAGCGCGAGCAGTACTTC
TRBJ1-2 many . TRBV5-1 15 CASSWTPGSDYGYTF TGCGCCAGCAGCTGGACCCCCGGTAGTGACTATGGCTACACCTTC
TRBJ1-5 . . TRBV12-3/TRBV12-4 13 CASSFAGNQPQHF TGTGCCAGCAGTTTTGCAGGGAATCAGCCCCAGCATTTT
TRBJ2-1 few TRBD2 TRBV20-1 14 CSAKRLAEYNEQFF TGCAGTGCAAAACGACTAGCGGAGTACAATGAGCAGTTCTTC
TRBJ1-1 . . TRBV12-3/TRBV12-4 13 CASSYAGNTEAFF TGTGCCAGCAGTTACGCAGGGAACACTGAAGCTTTCTTT
TRBJ2-1 . TRBD2 TRBV6-5 15 CASSFRLAGVNEQFF TGTGCCAGCAGTTTCCGACTAGCGGGAGTCAATGAGCAGTTCTTC
TRBJ2-1 few TRBD2 TRBV10-1 16 CASSESRTSGYNEQFF TGCGCCAGCAGTGAGTCCAGGACTAGCGGTTACAATGAGCAGTTCTTC
TRBJ2-2 few . TRBV9 16 CASSVEVRTNTGELFF TGTGCCAGCAGCGTAGAAGTCAGGACGAACACCGGGGAGCTGTTTTTT
TRBJ2-7 . . TRBV6-1 13 CASSGADTYEQYF TGTGCCAGCAGTGGAGCTGATACCTACGAGCAGTACTTC
TRBJ2-3 . . TRBV3-1 16 CASSQLRSRGTDTQYF TGTGCCAGCAGCCAACTCCGGTCCCGTGGTACAGATACGCAGTATTTT
TRBJ2-2 few TRBD2 TRBV7-9 17 CASSLVLTGGDTGELFF TGTGCCAGCAGCTTAGTCCTCACGGGAGGAGACACCGGGGAGCTGTTTTTT
TRBJ2-1 . . TRBV6-2/TRBV6-3 17 CASSYHRGTRQPNEQFF TGTGCCAGCAGTTACCACCGGGGCACAAGGCAACCCAATGAGCAGTTCTTC
TRBJ1-2 many . TRBV29-1 11 CSVEVQRYYTF TGCAGCGTTGAGGTTCAGAGGTACTACACCTTC
TRBJ2-1 many TRBD2 TRBV10-3 14 CAISDLAGKNEQFF TGTGCCATCAGTGATCTAGCGGGAAAGAATGAGCAGTTCTTC
TRBJ1-2 . TRBD1 TRBV7-2 15 CASSLRPGQGQAYTF TGTGCCAGCAGCTTAAGGCCCGGACAGGGGCAGGCCTACACCTTC
TRBJ2-6 . TRBD1 TRBV6-5 16 CASSSGQNSGANVLTF TGTGCCAGCAGTTCGGGACAGAACTCTGGGGCCAACGTCCTGACTTTC
TRBJ2-3 . TRBD2 TRBV7-9 16 CASSTSSGRITDTQYF TGTGCCAGCAGCACCAGTAGCGGGAGGATCACAGATACGCAGTATTTT
TRBJ2-1 . . TRBV10-1 18 CDSSESLSPSGRRDEQFF TGCGACAGCAGTGAGTCTTTGTCTCCCAGCGGAAGGCGGGATGAGCAGTTCTTC
TRBJ2-7 few TRBD2 TRBV6-5 14 CASSNGLDPYEQYF TGTGCCAGCAGTAACGGACTAGATCCCTACGAGCAGTACTTC
TRBJ2-1 few TRBD2 TRBV5-5 14 CASSVRTSEHEQFF TGTGCCAGCAGCGTACGGACTAGCGAGCATGAGCAGTTCTTC
TRBJ1-3 many . TRBV3-1 15 CASSQETGLGNTIYF TGTGCCAGCAGCCAAGAAACAGGGTTGGGAAACACCATATATTTT
TRBJ2-7 . . TRBV12-3/TRBV12-4 16 CASSLALQGLRNEQYF TGTGCCAGCAGTTTAGCGCTCCAGGGATTGCGAAACGAGCAGTACTTC